This TCR beta chain was obtained from a study of T cell responses to AZD1222 COVID-19 vaccine. Study-wide background: Second doses at about 4 or about 12 weeks were pooled. Study-wide points: Donors were chiefly white British, with a greater number of females, and clonal diversity was perhaps underestimated.

Generated by immunoSEQ multiplex PCR, the TCRdb table keeps only in-frame clones and is missing some. The table lists 100,000 to 110,000 clones, about 83% of them singletons, with roughly 15% in the top ten. The V gene's germline CDR1 is LGHNA and CDR2 YNFKEQ. The CDR3 runs to 15 residues. The V end was cut by 3 bases, the J end by 6 bases, with 12 bases between. Concerning this clone: Its antigen is as yet unknown.

The clonotype was recovered from an adult in good health. This sample comprised peripheral blood, obtained on day 0 of AZD1222 vaccination. The V gene is TRBV4-2, the J gene TRBJ1-6; D gene uncertain. The chain's CDR3 is CASSQERWSNSPLHF. CDR3 sequence (DNA): TGTGCCAGCAGCCAGGAGAGGTGGTCTAATTCACCCCTCCACTTT.